This T cell receptor (beta chain) was identified during a study of blood T cell repertoires in COVID-19. Study information: Nucleic acid was either cDNA or gDNA, and it came from T cells, B-cell-depleted T cells, or PBMCs.

The V gene lost 6 bases and the J gene lost 8 bases, with 17 bases spanning the gap. The CDR3 contains 14 residues. Germline CDR1 reads MNHEY; CDR2 reads SMNVEV (reference sequence). As handled by the study authors: It was from reference gene primer amplification that nucleated cell counts were estimated. The repertoire was sequenced with immunoSEQ multiplex PCR; TCRdb's copy has only in-frame clones and lacks some. For V, J and clone size, that table is used; D and trimming come from the DNA. The sample lists about 300,000 clones, approximately 89% occurring once. The source material was peripheral blood. This clonotype was obtained from a woman under 40 who had recovered from COVID-19. The chain couples TRBV27 to TRBJ1-3; D possibly corresponds to TRBD1 (5 bases). The CDR3 DNA follows: TGTGCCAGCAGCCCGACAGTCGTCCGTGACACCATATATTTT. Protein sequence: CASSPTVVRDTIYF.